The text below deals with one T cell receptor (beta chain). Its antigen is not identified. This sample is part of a study of CD8+CD57+ T cells in acquired aplastic anemia. Overall study context: Sorted CD4+ and CD8+ cells yielded roughly 3 ug of DNA on average. General study points: Common to patients and controls were roughly 30 CD8+ CDR3 sequences. Controls and patients did not differ significantly in CD8+ Simpson's diversity.

Germline trimming cut 5 bases from V and 10 bases from J; bases unmatched to any gene: 19. This CDR3 contains 16 residues. Germline CDR1 SEHNR, CDR2 FQNEAQ (reference sequence). Profiling that covered TCR beta VDJ and CDR3 relied on genomic DNA as its template. TCRdb reanalysed the reads using MiXCR and keeps one entry per CDR3 protein. This table holds approximately 380,000 distinct CDR3 sequences, roughly 68% found once. The sequence came from a human donor in good health, serving as a control. The J gene is TRBJ1-2, the V gene TRBV7-9; 7 positions match TRBD1. Specimen: sorted CD4+, CD8+, or CD8+CD57+ T cells (not recorded which) from PBMCs. CDR3 in amino acids: CASSLGGRGPGQYYTF. CDR3 in DNA: TGTGCCAGCAGCCTCGGGGGAAGGGGGCCCGGGCAGTACTACACCTTC.